Below, one T cell receptor (beta chain) is given with its context. This entry belongs to a study of cytomegalovirus exposure and HLA in healthy donors. J was trimmed by 5 bases and V by 3 bases; bases with no gene match: 0. This CDR3 spans 14 amino acids. The germline V gene encodes CDR1 SGHTA and CDR2 FQGTGA. Researchers ran the PCR with 60 Vbeta and 13 Jbeta primers. Method: immunoSEQ multiplex PCR; TCRdb's copy keeps in-frame clones and lacks some. The table shows about 130,000 clones, with about 80% occurring only once. The J gene is TRBJ2-2, the V gene TRBV7-3; 10 nucleotides align to TRBD2. The specimen was PBMCs. The receptor's source is a human donor in good health. CDR3 loop: CASSFSGGTGELFF. In DNA form, the CDR3 reads TGTGCCAGCAGCTTTAGCGGGGGGACCGGGGAGCTGTTTTTT.